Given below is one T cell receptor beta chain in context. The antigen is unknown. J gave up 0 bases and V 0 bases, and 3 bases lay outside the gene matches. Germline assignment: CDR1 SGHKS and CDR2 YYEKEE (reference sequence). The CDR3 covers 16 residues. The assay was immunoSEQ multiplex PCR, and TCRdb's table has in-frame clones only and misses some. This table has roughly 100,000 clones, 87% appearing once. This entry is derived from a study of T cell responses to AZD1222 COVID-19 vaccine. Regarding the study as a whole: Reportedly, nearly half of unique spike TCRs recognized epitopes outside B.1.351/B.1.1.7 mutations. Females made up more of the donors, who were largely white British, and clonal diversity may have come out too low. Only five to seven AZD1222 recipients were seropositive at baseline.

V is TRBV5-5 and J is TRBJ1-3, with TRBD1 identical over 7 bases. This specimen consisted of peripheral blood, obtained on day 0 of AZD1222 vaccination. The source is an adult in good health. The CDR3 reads CASSLGGTASGNTIYF. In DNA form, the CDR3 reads TGTGCCAGCAGCTTGGGAGGGACAGCCTCTGGAAACACCATATATTTT.